A selection of T cell receptor beta chains follows, all from one sample in a study of blood T cell repertoires in COVID-19. Data came from immunoSEQ multiplex PCR; TCRdb stores just in-frame clones and leaves some out. The sample holds tens of thousands of clones, approximately 81% seen once. The sequenced sample consisted of peripheral blood. The receptors stem from a woman between 65 and 79 years old with acute or convalescent COVID-19. CDR3s include the opening cysteine and the closing phenylalanine or tryptophan. The D gene is left open where the match is weak. Clone size is stated in some rows and not others, as once, few, many or a class when expanded.

>TRBJ1-1|TRBD1|NA|TRBV19
TGTGCCAGTCGTATTCCGGGACAGGTCCACACTGAAGCTTTCTTT
CASRIPGQVHTEAFF
>TRBJ2-1|TRBD2|once|TRBV13
TGTGCCAGCAGCAGAAAGACAGGGCTAGCGGGAGTCGATGAGCAGTTCTTC
CASSRKTGLAGVDEQFF
>TRBJ1-2|NA|NA|TRBV28
TGTGCCAGCAGCCCGGGCGGGAGTCCAATCGATGGCTACACCTTC
CASSPGGSPIDGYTF
>TRBJ2-4|NA|NA|TRBV5-1
TGCGCCAGCAGCTTAGGGGATGGTGGAAACATTCAGTACTTC
CASSLGDGGNIQYF
>TRBJ1-4|NA|many|TRBV5-5
TGTGCCAGCAGCTGGAGGGCCACTAATGAAAAACTGTTTTTT
CASSWRATNEKLFF
>TRBJ2-1|TRBD2|NA|TRBV30
TGTGCCTGGGGCTCTAGCGGGGCTGAGCAGTTCTTC
CAWGSSGAEQFF
>TRBJ2-6|TRBD2|NA|TRBV27
TGTGCCAGCAGTTTGGCTAGCGGGGGGGCAGGGGCCAACGTCCTGACTTTC
CASSLASGGAGANVLTF
>TRBJ1-1|NA|once|TRBV10-2
TGCGCCAGCCAGGTAGCCGGGGGGAGCACTGAAGCTTTCTTT
CASQVAGGSTEAFF
>TRBJ2-2|TRBD2|NA|TRBV28
TGTGCCAGCAGTCCGAATAGCGGGAGCGTCGGGGAGCTGTTTTTT
CASSPNSGSVGELFF
>TRBJ1-1|TRBD1|NA|TRBV29-1
TGCAGCGTTGAACGGGACAGGGGATCAGAAGCTTTCTTT
CSVERDRGSEAFF
>TRBJ1-4|TRBD1|NA|TRBV19
TGTGCCAGTAGTATACCCCCCGGACAGGGGGTTTCGAAACTGTTTTTT
CASSIPPGQGVSKLFF
>TRBJ2-3|TRBD2|many|TRBV28
TGTGCCAGCAGTTTTCTAGCGGGCACAGATACGCAGTATTTT
CASSFLAGTDTQYF
>TRBJ1-2|NA|NA|TRBV3-1/TRBV3-2
TGTGCCAGCAGCCAAGCAAGTACGGGGTATGGCTACACCTTC
CASSQASTGYGYTF
>TRBJ2-3|TRBD1|NA|TRBV19
TGTGCCAGTAGTCGCCAAATACAGGGGCTCACAGATACGCAGTATTTT
CASSRQIQGLTDTQYF
>TRBJ2-2|TRBD2|NA|TRBV11-3
TGTGCCAGCAGCTTAGATCAGTTGGCTAGCGGGGGCACCGGGGAGCTGTTTTTT
CASSLDQLASGGTGELFF
>TRBJ2-3|TRBD2|NA|TRBV10-3
TGTGCCACCCGACTAGCGGGAGGGGGCGATACGCAGTATTTT
CATRLAGGGDTQYF
>TRBJ1-1|NA|many|TRBV11-2
TGTGCCAGCAGCTTACAGGGGTCGTCCACTGAAGCTTTCTTT
CASSLQGSSTEAFF
>TRBJ2-1|TRBD2|NA|TRBV27
TGTGCCAGCAGTTTAAGCGGGAGCTCCTACAATGAGCAGTTCTTC
CASSLSGSSYNEQFF
>TRBJ2-3|TRBD2|NA|TRBV6-5
TGTGCCAGCAGTTACGCGGGAGGGGAGTGGGATACGCAGTATTTT
CASSYAGGEWDTQYF
>TRBJ2-5|TRBD1|NA|TRBV28
TGTGCCAGCAGTATGAGACAGGGGTACGAGACCCAGTACTTC
CASSMRQGYETQYF
>TRBJ2-5|TRBD2|NA|TRBV10-3
TGTGCCACAATTAGCGGGAGTCAGTACGAGACCCAGTACTTC
CATISGSQYETQYF
>TRBJ2-5|TRBD1|NA|TRBV7-2
TGTGCCAGCAGATATCCCGGGACAGGGTTACAAGAGACCCAGTACTTC
CASRYPGTGLQETQYF
>TRBJ1-4|NA|NA|TRBV6-1
TGTGCCAGCACCTACGGGGGGAATGATGAAAAACTGTTTTTT
CASTYGGNDEKLFF
>TRBJ2-3|TRBD2|NA|TRBV6-2/TRBV6-3
TGTGCCAGCAGTTACAACGGACTAGCGGGATTGTATTCAGATACGCAGTATTTT
CASSYNGLAGLYSDTQYF
>TRBJ1-2|TRBD1|NA|TRBV28
TGTGCCAGCAGTTTAAAGGCGCAGGGGGCGCGAGGCTACACCTTC
CASSLKAQGARGYTF
>TRBJ2-4|NA|NA|TRBV10-1
TGCGCCAGCAGTGAGTCCGTGGGGACACGAATTCAGTACTTC
CASSESVGTRIQYF
>TRBJ1-1|NA|few|TRBV27
TGTGCCAGCAGTTTGATCGGTTACCCCATGAACACTGAAGCTTTCTTT
CASSLIGYPMNTEAFF